The present T cell receptor beta chain was sequenced within a study of T cells in Graves' hyperthyroidism and ophthalmopathy. Notes on the study in general: Most thyroid clonotypes expanded above 0.001 were also detected in blood.

Investigators excluded patients with uncontrolled infection, other autoimmune disease, pregnancy or lactation. Out of approximately 9.9 ml of fresh peripheral blood came the PBMCs. Germline CDR1 MNHNS, CDR2 SASEGT. There are 14 residues in the CDR3. Trimming removed 6 bases from V and 5 bases from J, with 14 bases in between. This clonotype was picked up many times. The antigen remains unidentified. Amplification of TCR beta CDR3 regions used RNA as the template. The TCR CDR3 was amplified in a first-round RT-PCR using the HTBI primer set. A single record per CDR3 protein comes from TCRdb applying MiXCR to the multiplex PCR reads. This table has some 350,000 distinct CDR3 sequences, about 19% appearing once.

This TCR was recovered from a woman under 30 with Graves' hyperthyroidism. The genes are TRBV6-1 and TRBJ1-5; tentatively, D is TRBD1 (5 bases). Sequenced material: blood. The CDR3 bases are TGTGCCAGCAGGGGTCTAGGGGAGGATCAGCCCCAGCATTTT. Protein: CASRGLGEDQPQHF.